The source of this T cell receptor beta chain is a study of cytomegalovirus exposure and HLA in healthy donors. Points from the study as a whole: The study flagged about 150 TCR beta chains as cytomegalovirus-associated. Earlier analysis yielded a pattern in which most TCR beta V segments were productive about 90% or about 30% of the time.

In regard to this clone: Its antigen is unknown.

PCR amplification relied on 60 Vbeta primers (plus 13 Jbeta primers). The assay was immunoSEQ multiplex PCR, and TCRdb's table has in-frame clones only and misses some. The repertoire holds more than 85,000 clones, 60% to 80% seen once, with 8.6% in the top ten. Source material: PBMCs. The TCR originated in a woman between 40 and 50 years old in good health and CMV-seropositive.

CDR3: CSVEPDRTYGYTF. The CDR3 nucleotides are TGCAGCGTTGAGCCAGACAGAACTTATGGCTACACCTTC. V and J are TRBV29-1 and TRBJ1-2; the D gene is possibly TRBD1 (5 bases). V dropped 3 bases and J dropped 5 bases, with 13 bases sitting between them. The CDR3 is 13 amino acids. Germline-derived CDR1 and CDR2 are SQVTM and ANQGSEA.